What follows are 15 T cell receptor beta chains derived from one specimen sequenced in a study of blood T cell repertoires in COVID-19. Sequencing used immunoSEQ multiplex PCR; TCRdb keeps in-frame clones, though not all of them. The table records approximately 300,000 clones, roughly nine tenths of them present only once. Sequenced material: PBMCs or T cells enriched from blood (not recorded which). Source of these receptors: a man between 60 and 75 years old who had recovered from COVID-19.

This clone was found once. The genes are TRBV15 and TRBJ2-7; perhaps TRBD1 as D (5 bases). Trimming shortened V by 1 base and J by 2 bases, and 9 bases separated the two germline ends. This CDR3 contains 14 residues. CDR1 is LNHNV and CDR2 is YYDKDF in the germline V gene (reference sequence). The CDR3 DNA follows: TGTGCCACCAGCAGAGCAGGGTCCCCCTACGAGCAGTACTTC. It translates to CATSRAGSPYEQYF.

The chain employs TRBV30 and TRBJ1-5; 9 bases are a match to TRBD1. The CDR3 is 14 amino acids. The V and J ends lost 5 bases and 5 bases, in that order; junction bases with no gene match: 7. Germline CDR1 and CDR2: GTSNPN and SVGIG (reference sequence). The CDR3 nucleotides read TGTGCCTGGGGGAGACAGGGGGGATATCAGCCCCAGCATTTT. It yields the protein CAWGRQGGYQPQHF.

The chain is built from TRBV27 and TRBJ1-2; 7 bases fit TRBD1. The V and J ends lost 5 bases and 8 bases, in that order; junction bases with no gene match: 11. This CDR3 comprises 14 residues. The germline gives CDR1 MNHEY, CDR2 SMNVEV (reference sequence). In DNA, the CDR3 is TGTGCCAGCAGTAAGGACAGGTCGCAGGGGGGCTACACCTTC. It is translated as CASSKDRSQGGYTF.

The chain's CDR3 is CASSLVGGASNYGYTF. As DNA, the CDR3 is TGTGCCAGCAGCTTAGTAGGCGGGGCTTCTAACTATGGCTACACCTTC. The chain combines TRBV13 with TRBJ1-2, with D tentatively TRBD1 (5 bases). Germline lookup yields CDR1 PRHDT and CDR2 FYEKMQ (reference sequence). Trimming shortened V by 1 base and J by 0 bases, and 12 bases separated the two germline ends. This CDR3 is built from 16 residues.

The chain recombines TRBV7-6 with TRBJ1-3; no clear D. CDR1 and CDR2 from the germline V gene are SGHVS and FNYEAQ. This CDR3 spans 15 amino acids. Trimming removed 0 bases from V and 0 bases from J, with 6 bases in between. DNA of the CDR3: TGTGCCAGCAGCTTAGCCGAGGTCTCTGGAAACACCATATATTTT. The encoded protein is CASSLAEVSGNTIYF.

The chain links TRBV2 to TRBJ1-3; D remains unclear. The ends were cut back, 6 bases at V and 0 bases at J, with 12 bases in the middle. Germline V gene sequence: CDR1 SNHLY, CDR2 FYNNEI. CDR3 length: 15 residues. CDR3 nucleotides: TGTGCCAGCAGCTCCCAAGGGAGCTCTGGAAACACCATATATTTT. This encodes CASSSQGSSGNTIYF.

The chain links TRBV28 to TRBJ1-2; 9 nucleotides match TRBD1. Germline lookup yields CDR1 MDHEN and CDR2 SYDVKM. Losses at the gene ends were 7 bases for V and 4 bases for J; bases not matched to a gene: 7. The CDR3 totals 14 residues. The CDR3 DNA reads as TGTGCCAGCACTCTGACAGGGGGTGGCTATGGCTACACCTTC. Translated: CASTLTGGGYGYTF.

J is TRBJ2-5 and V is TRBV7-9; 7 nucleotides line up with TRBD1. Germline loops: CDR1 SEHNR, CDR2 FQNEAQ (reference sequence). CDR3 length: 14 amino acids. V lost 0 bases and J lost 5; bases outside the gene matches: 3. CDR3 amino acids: CASSLATGEETQYF. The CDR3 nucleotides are TGTGCCAGCAGCTTAGCTACAGGGGAGGAGACCCAGTACTTC. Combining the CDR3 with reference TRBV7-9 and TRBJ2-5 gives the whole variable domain DTGVSQNPRHKITKRGQNVTFRCDPISEHNRLYWYRQTLGQGPEFLTYFQNEAQLEKSRLLSDRFSAERPKGSFSTLEIQRTEQGDSAMYLCASSLATGEETQYFGPGTRLLVL.

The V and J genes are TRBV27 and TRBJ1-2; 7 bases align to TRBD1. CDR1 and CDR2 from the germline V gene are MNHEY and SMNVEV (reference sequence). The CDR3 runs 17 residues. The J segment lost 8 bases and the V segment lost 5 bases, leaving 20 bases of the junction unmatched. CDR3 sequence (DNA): TGTGCCAGCAGTCCCCCGGGACAGTATCTAACTACGGGCGGCTACACCTTC. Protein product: CASSPPGQYLTTGGYTF.

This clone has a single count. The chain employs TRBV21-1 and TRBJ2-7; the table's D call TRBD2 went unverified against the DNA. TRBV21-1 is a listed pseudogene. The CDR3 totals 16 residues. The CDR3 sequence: CASSLFLAGDPYEQYF. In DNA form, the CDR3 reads TGTGCCAGCAGCCTCTTTTTAGCGGGAGATCCCTACGAGCAGTACTTC.

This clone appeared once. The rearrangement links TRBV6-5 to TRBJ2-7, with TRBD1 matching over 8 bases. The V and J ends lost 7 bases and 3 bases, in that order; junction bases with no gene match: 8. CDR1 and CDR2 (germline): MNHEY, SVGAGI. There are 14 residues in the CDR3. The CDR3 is CASTLDRAYYEQYF. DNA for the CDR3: TGTGCCAGCACCTTGGACAGGGCGTACTACGAGCAGTACTTC.

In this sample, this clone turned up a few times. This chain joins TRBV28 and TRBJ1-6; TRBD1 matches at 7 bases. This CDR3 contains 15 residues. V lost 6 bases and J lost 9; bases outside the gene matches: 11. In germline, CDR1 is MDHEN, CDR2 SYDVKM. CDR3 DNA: TGTGCCAGCAGCCCACAGGCTGCAGGGGGTTCACCCCTCCACTTT. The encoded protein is CASSPQAAGGSPLHF.

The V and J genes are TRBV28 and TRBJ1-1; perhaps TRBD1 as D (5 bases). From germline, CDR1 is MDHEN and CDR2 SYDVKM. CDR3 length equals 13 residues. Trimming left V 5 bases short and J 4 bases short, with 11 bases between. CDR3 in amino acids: CASSTPGGTEAFF. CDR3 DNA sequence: TGTGCCAGCAGTACCCCCGGGGGCACTGAAGCTTTCTTT.

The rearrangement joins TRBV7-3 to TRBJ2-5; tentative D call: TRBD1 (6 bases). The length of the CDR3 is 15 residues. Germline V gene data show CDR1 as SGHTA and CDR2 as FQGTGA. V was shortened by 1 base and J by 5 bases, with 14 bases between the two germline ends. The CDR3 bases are TGTGCCAGCAGCTTAAGTTCTGGGGGCGGGGAGACCCAGTACTTC. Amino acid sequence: CASSLSSGGGETQYF.

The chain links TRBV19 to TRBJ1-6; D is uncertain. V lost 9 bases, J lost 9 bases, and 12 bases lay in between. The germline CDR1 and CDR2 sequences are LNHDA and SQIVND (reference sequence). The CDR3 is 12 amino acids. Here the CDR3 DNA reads TGTGCCAGCCGGGAGACCGGTTCACCCCTCCACTTT. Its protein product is CASRETGSPLHF.